This entry describes one T cell receptor (beta chain). Its antigen is not identified. This specimen belongs to a study of CD8 T cells in ankylosing spondylitis. The study, taken as a whole, reports: Reportedly, matched ankylosing spondylitis synovial fluid was significantly enriched for disease-linked clones. What seemed typical of ankylosing spondylitis blood was a TCR beta motif built from fewer than ten highly homologous variants.

MiXCR, run by TCRdb on the 5' RACE reads, gives a single entry per CDR3 protein. Found here are hundreds of thousands of distinct CDR3 sequences, 15% to 20% of them singletons; the top ten hold about two fifths. V lost 6 bases and J 3 bases, leaving 12 bases between the germline ends. CDR3 length: 13 residues. Sequenced input: blood, either unsorted or a sorted T cell fraction (not recorded which). V usage is TRBV12-3 or TRBV12-4 and J usage is TRBJ2-7, with D possibly being TRBD2 (5 bases). The source of this sequence is a male donor with ankylosing spondylitis. CDR3 in amino acids: CASSKTTFYEQYF. The CDR3 DNA sequence: TGTGCCAGCAGCAAGACTACCTTCTACGAGCAGTACTTC.